This T cell receptor (beta chain) was identified in a study of blood T cell repertoires in COVID-19 (dated by TCRdb to 2018 to 2021). Notes on the research overall: Samples covering the acute and convalescent phases of COVID-19 were provided by collaborators in the United States, Italy and Spain. The material from the prospective study consisted of cDNA or gDNA derived from T cells, B-cell-depleted T cells, or PBMCs. The dataset comprised deeply sampled blood TCRbeta repertoires from subjects exposed to, actively infected with, or recovered from COVID-19. The repertoires were made available in a free public database intended to serve as a resource for research on the immune response to SARS-CoV-2. The samples were drawn from the first 160 participants of the ongoing ImmuneRACE study and from some 1,300 subjects provided by 6 global collaborators. A de-identified subject ID, COVID-19 status, age in years and sex were almost always included in the sample metadata. Where HLA class I and class II types were available, the types were taken from metadata supplied by the sample provider, not from assay-based typing. Broad study findings and their caveats: The quantity of clinical and demographic metadata differed by source and by participant and was supplied without curation.

A note on this clone: The antigen it recognizes is unknown. Per-base quality was not reported, and no clone a single base away is much larger than it.

The collaborating institutions used their own protocols to collect whole blood in K2EDTA tubes. Collaborator samples were shipped for TCRbeta analysis as frozen whole blood, isolated PBMCs, or DNA extracted from either sample type. TCRbeta CDR3 regions were amplified from genomic DNA by means of the immunoSEQ Assay, a bias-controlled multiplex PCR. Per the original workflow: The number of nucleated cells in each sample was estimated by amplification of reference gene primers within the assay. To quantify the absolute abundance of each unique TCRbeta CDR3 rearrangement, sequence reads were collapsed and filtered. For each sample, productive Simpson clonality was calculated as the square root of Simpson's diversity index over productive rearrangements. Imported from immuneACCESS, the table was reduced by TCRdb to in-frame sequences with V and J called. These copies leave out some clones; in studies compared against another copy, an unresolved V gene accounts for under half, and the cause of the remainder is not known. The D gene and trimming were derived from the DNA, and the V and J assignments and clone size from that table. A total of around 300,000 clones appear in this sample, about nine tenths of them only once. The ten largest account for 2.5% to 3% of the sample.

Material: peripheral blood. The sequence came from a woman aged 30 to 39 with active or convalescent COVID-19.

The CDR3 here reads CASSPTSGGIYEQYF. The DNA sequence is given as TGTGCCAGCAGCCCTACTAGCGGGGGCATCTACGAGCAGTACTTC. The chain is encoded by TRBV7-8 joined to TRBJ2-7; 11 middle bases align to TRBD2. Unmatched junction bases come to 6, with V trimmed by 5 bases and J by 3 bases. The cysteine opens and the phenylalanine closes a CDR3 of 15 amino acids. Just the 45-base CDR3 DNA is kept, in frame starting at base 1. From a lookup of the germline V gene, CDR1 and CDR2 are SGHVS and FQNEAQ. With all but the CDR3 taken from the reference TRBV7-8 and TRBJ2-7 genes, the full variable domain is: GAGVSQSPRYKVAKRGQDVALRCDPISGHVSLFWYQQALGQGPEFLTYFQNEAQLDKSGLPSDRFFAERPEGSVSTLKIQRTQQEDSAVYLCASSPTSGGIYEQYFGPGTRLTVT.